This T cell receptor (beta chain) comes out of a study of PD-L1 blockade in urothelial cancer. Across the study: Patients commenced atezolizumab in 2014, and it was given at 1,200 mg intravenously every 3 weeks.

The CDR3 has 15 residues. V lost 4 bases and J 0 bases, leaving 10 bases between the germline ends. Germline-derived CDR1 and CDR2 are MNHNS and SASEGT. Sequencing was performed with immunoSEQ multiplex PCR; in TCRdb, only in-frame clones are kept and a portion is missing. The sample includes around 50,000 clones, approximately 85% of them seen just once. This clone came up once. Time point defined: peripheral blood 6 weeks after treatment start. The diagnosis in patients was locally advanced or metastatic urothelial carcinoma. The genes are TRBV6-1 and TRBJ2-1, with D perhaps matching TRBD2 (5 bases). The sequencing used PBMCs, collected around atezolizumab (anti-PD-L1) treatment. This receptor was taken from a man in his forties or fifties with urothelial cancer. CDR3 amino acids: CASSASGSSYNEQFF. CDR3 bases: TGTGCCAGCAGTGCAAGTGGGAGCTCCTACAATGAGCAGTTCTTC.